The entry that follows covers one TCR beta chain sequence. Its antigen remains unidentified. Purity above 98% was achieved in all sorted populations. Expressed TCRB transcripts were sequenced because the entire RNA isolate underwent reverse transcription. The table came from immunoSEQ multiplex PCR; TCRdb's copy has only in-frame clones and leaves some out. The data hold around 250,000 clones, with about 63% observed a single time. The sample originates from a study of beta chain features in type 1 diabetes. V lost 0 bases and J lost 0, with 8 bases in between. The CDR3 has 14 amino acids. Germline CDR1 reads GTSNPN; CDR2 reads SVGIG (reference sequence). Study outcomes and limitations: The naive, central memory and Treg TCRB repertoires looked more alike in patients than they did in healthy donors. Still unanswered here is whether HLA type influences TCRB rearrangement.

The gene calls are TRBV30 and TRBJ1-1; D gene unclear. The sequencing sample was made of naive CD4+ T cells from blood. The source of this sequence is a young man in good health. The CDR3 sequence: CAWSVGIVNTEAFF. The CDR3 DNA follows: TGTGCCTGGAGTGTAGGGATAGTGAACACTGAAGCTTTCTTT. The entire variable domain, with the rest obtained from reference TRBV30 and TRBJ1-1, is as follows: SQTIHQWPATLVQPVGSPLSLECTVEGTSNPNLYWYRQAAGRGLQLLFYSVGIGQISSEVPQNLSASRPQDRQFILSSKKLLLSDSGFYLCAWSVGIVNTEAFFGQGTRLTVV.